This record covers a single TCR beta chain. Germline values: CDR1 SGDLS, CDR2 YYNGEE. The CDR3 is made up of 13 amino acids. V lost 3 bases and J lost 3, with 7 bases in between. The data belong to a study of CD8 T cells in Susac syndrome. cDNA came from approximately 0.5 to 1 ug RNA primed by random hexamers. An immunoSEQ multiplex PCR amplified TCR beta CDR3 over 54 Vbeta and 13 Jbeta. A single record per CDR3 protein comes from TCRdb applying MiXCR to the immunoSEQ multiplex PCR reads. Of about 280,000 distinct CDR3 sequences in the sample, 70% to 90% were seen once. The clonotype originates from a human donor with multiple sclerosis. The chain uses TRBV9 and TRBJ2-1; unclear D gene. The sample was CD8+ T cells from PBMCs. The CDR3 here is CASSDSRYNEQFF. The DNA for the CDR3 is TGTGCCAGCAGCGATTCCCGCTACAATGAGCAGTTCTTC.